What follows is one T cell receptor (beta chain) and its context. CDR1 is GTSNPN and CDR2 is SVGIG in the germline V gene (reference sequence). The junction had 11 bases not matched to a gene; V was cut back by 6 bases and J by 2 bases. This CDR3 has 16 residues. This sample is drawn from a study of blood T cell repertoires in COVID-19. Background on the study: From T cells, B-cell-depleted T cells, or PBMCs came the material, which was cDNA or gDNA.

Data came from immunoSEQ multiplex PCR; TCRdb stores just in-frame clones and leaves some out. Of 200,000 to 250,000 clones listed, approximately 87% are singletons. This receptor was taken from a man in his sixties with acute or convalescent COVID-19. Sequencing was done on a sample of peripheral blood. The chain has TRBV30 and TRBJ2-3; 10 bases fit TRBD2. As DNA, the CDR3 is TGTGCCTGTACAGCGGGAGGGTATCTTTTCACAGATACGCAGTATTTT. Its protein is CACTAGGYLFTDTQYF.